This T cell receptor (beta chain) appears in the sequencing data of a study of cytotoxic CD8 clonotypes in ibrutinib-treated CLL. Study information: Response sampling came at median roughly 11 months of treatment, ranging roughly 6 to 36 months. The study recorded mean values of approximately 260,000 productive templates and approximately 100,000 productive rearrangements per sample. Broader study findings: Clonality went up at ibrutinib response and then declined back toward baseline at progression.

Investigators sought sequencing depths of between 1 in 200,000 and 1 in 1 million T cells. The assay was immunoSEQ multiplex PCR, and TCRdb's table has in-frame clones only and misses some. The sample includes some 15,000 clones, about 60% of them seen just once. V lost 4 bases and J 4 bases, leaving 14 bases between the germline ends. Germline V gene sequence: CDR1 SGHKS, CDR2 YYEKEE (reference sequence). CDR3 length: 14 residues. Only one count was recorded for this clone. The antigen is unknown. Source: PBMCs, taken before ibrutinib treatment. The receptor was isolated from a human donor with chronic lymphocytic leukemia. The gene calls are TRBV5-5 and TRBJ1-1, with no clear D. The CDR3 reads CASSGGSASTEAFF. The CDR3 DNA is TGTGCCAGCAGCGGTGGTTCGGCGAGCACTGAAGCTTTCTTT. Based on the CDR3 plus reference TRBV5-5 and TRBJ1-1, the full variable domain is DAGVTQSPTHLIKTRGQQVTLRCSPISGHKSVSWYQQVLGQGPQFIFQYYEKEERGRGNFPDRFSARQFPNYSSELNVNALLLGDSALYLCASSGGSASTEAFFGQGTRLTVV.